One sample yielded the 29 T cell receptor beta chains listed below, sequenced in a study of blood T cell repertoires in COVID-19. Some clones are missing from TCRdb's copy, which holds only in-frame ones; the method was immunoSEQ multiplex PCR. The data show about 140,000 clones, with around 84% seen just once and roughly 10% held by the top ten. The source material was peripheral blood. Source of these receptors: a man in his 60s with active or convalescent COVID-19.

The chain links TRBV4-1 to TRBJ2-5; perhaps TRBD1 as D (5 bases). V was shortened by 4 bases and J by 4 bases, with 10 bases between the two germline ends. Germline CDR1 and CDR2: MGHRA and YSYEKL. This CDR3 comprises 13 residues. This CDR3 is CASSPGIRETQYF. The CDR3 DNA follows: TGCGCCAGCAGCCCAGGGATTAGAGAGACCCAGTACTTC.

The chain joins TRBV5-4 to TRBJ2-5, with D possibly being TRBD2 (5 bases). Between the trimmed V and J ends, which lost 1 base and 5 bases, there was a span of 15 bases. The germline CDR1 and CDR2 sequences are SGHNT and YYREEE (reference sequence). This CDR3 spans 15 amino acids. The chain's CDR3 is CASSLMVDGGETQYF. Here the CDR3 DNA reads TGTGCCAGCAGCTTGATGGTTGATGGCGGGGAGACCCAGTACTTC.

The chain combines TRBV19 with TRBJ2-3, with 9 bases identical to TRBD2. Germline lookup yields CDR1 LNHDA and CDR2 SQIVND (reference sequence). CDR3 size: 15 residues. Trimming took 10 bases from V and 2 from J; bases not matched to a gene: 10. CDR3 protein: CATSWEREATDTQYF. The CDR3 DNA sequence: TGTGCCACCTCTTGGGAGCGGGAGGCCACAGATACGCAGTATTTT.

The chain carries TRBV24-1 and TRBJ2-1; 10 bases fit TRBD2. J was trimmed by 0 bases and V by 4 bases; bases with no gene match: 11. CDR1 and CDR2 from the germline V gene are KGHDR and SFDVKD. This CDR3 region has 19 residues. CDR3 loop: CATSDPGDSSGSSYNEQFF. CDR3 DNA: TGTGCCACCAGTGACCCCGGGGATTCTAGCGGGAGCTCCTACAATGAGCAGTTCTTC.

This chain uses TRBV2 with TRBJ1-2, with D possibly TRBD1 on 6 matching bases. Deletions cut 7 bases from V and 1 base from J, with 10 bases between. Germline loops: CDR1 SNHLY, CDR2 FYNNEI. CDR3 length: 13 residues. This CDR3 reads CASTDSYNYGYTF. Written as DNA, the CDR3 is TGTGCCAGCACGGACAGTTATAACTATGGCTACACCTTC. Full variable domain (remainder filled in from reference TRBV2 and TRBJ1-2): EPEVTQTPSHQVTQMGQEVILRCVPISNHLYFYWYRQILGQKVEFLVSFYNNEISEKSEIFDDQFSVERPDGSNFTLKIRSTKLEDSAMYFCASTDSYNYGYTFGSGTRLTVV.

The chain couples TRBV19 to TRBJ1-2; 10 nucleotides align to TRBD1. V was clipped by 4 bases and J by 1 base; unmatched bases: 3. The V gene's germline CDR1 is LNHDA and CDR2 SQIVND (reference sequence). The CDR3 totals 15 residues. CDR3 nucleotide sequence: TGTGCCAGTAGTACCGGGACAGGGGATAACTATGGCTACACCTTC. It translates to CASSTGTGDNYGYTF.

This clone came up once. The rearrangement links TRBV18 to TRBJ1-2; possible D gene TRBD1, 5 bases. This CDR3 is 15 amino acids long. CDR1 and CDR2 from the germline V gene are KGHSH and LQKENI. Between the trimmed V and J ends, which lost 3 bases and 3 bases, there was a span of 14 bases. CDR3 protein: CASSPRQWRDYGYTF. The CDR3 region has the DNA TGTGCCAGCTCACCTCGACAGTGGAGGGACTATGGCTACACCTTC.

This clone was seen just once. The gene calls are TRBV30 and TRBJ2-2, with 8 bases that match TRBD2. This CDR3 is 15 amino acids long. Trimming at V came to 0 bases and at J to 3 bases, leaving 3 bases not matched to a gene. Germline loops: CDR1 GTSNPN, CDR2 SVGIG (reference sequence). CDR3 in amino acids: CAWSVAGAYTGELFF. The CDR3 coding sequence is TGTGCCTGGAGTGTAGCGGGGGCTTACACCGGGGAGCTGTTTTTT. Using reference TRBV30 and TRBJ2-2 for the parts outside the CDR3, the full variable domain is SQTIHQWPATLVQPVGSPLSLECTVEGTSNPNLYWYRQAAGRGLQLLFYSVGIGQISSEVPQNLSASRPQDRQFILSSKKLLLSDSGFYLCAWSVAGAYTGELFFGEGSRLTVL.

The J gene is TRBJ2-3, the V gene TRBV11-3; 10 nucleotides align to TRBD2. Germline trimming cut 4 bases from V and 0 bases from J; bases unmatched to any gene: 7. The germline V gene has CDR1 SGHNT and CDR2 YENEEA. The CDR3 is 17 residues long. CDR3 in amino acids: CASSYSWTSGSTDTQYF. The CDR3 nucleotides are TGTGCCAGCAGCTACTCTTGGACTAGCGGTAGCACAGATACGCAGTATTTT.

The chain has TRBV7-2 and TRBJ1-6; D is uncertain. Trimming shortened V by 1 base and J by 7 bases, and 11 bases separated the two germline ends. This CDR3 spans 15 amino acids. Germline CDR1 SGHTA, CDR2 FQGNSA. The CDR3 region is CASSLVRQANSPLHF. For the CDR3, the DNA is TGTGCCAGCAGCTTAGTACGGCAGGCAAATTCACCCCTCCACTTT.

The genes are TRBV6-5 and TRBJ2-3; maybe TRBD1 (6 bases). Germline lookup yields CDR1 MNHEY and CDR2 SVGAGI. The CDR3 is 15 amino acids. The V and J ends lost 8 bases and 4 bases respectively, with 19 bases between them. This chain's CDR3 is CASSSRTARADTQYF. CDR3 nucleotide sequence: TGTGCCAGCTCCTCTCGGACAGCGAGGGCAGATACGCAGTATTTT.

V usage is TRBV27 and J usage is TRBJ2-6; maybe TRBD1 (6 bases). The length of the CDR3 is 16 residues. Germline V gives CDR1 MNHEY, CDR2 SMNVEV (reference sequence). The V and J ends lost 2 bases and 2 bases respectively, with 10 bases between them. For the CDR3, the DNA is TGTGCCAGCAGTTTAGGTTGGGGGCCTGGGGCCAACGTCCTGACTTTC. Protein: CASSLGWGPGANVLTF.

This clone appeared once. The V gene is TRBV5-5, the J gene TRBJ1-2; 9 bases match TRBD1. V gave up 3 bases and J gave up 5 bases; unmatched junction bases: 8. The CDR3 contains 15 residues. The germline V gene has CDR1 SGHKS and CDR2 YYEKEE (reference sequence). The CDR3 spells CASSWGQGSGYGYTF. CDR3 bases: TGTGCCAGCAGCTGGGGACAGGGATCGGGATATGGCTACACCTTC.

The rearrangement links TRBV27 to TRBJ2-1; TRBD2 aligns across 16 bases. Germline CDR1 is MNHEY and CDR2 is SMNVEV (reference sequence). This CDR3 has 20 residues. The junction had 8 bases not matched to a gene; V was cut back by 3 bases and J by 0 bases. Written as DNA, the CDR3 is TGTGCCAGCAGTTTGTTGGGACTAGCGGGAGGGATTAGCTCCTACAATGAGCAGTTCTTC. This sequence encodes CASSLLGLAGGISSYNEQFF.

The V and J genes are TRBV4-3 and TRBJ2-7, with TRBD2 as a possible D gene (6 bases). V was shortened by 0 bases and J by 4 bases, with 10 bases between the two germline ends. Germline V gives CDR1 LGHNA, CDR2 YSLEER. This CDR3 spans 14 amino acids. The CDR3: CASSQDFGTYEQYF. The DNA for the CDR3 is TGCGCCAGCAGCCAAGATTTTGGGACTTACGAGCAGTACTTC.

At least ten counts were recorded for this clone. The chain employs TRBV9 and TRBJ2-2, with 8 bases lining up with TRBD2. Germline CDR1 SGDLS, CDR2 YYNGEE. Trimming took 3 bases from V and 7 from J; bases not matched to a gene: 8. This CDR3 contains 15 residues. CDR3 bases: TGTGCCAGCAGCGCCTCTAGCGGGCGGCACGGGGAGCTGTTTTTT. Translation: CASSASSGRHGELFF.

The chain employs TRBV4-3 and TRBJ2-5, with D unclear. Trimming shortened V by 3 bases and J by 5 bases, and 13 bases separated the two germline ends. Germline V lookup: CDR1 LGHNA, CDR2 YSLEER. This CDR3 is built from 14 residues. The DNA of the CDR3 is TGCGCCAGCAGCCAGAGCTTCTCCGGGGAGACCCAGTACTTC. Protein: CASSQSFSGETQYF.

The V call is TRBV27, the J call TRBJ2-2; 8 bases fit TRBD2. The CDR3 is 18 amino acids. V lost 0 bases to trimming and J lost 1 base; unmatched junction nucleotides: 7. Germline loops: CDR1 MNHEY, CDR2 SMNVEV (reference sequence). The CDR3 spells CASSLSFRAGGNTGELFF. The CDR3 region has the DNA TGTGCCAGCAGTTTATCGTTCAGGGCGGGAGGGAACACCGGGGAGCTGTTTTTT.

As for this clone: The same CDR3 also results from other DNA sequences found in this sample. CDR3 nucleotides: TGTGCCTGGAGTGGACAGCTGAACACTGAAGCTTTCTTT. Translation: CAWSGQLNTEAFF. The chain combines TRBV30 with TRBJ1-1; the D gene is possibly TRBD1 (5 bases). V was trimmed by 1 base and J by 0 bases, leaving 6 bases between them. The CDR3 loop spans 13 amino acids. Germline CDR1 and CDR2: GTSNPN and SVGIG (reference sequence).

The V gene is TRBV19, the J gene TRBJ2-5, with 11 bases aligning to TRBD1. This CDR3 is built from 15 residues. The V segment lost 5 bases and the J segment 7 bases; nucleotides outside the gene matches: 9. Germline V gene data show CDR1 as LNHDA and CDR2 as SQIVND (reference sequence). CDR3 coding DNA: TGTGCCAGTAGTGCCAGGACAGGGGGCTGGGGGACCCAGTACTTC. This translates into CASSARTGGWGTQYF.

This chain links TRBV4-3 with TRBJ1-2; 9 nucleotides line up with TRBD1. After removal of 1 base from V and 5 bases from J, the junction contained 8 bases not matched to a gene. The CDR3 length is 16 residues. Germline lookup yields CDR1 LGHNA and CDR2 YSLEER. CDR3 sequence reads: CASSQAAGQGWYGYTF. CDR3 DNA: TGCGCCAGCAGCCAAGCAGCGGGACAGGGTTGGTATGGCTACACCTTC.

The CDR3 DNA reads TGTGCCAGCAGCGTAGCTAGGGGTTTCGAAAACTATGGCTACACCTTC. It is translated as CASSVARGFENYGYTF. The chain combines TRBV9 with TRBJ1-2, with D tentatively TRBD1 (5 bases). V dropped 0 bases and J dropped 2 bases, with 14 bases sitting between them. CDR1 is SGDLS and CDR2 is YYNGEE in the germline V gene. The CDR3 contains 16 residues.

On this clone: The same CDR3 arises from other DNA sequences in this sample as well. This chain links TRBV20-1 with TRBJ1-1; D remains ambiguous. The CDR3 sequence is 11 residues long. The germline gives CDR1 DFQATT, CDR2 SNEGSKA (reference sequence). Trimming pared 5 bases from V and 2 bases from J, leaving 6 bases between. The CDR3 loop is CSAPLNTEAFF. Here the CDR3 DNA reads TGCAGTGCTCCCTTAAACACTGAAGCTTTCTTT.

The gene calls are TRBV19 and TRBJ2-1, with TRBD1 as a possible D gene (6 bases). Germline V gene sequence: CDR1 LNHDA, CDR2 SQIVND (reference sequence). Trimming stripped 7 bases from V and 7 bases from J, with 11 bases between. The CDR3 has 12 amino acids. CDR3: CASNTGLNEQFF. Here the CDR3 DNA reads TGTGCCAGTAATACAGGGCTTAATGAGCAGTTCTTC.

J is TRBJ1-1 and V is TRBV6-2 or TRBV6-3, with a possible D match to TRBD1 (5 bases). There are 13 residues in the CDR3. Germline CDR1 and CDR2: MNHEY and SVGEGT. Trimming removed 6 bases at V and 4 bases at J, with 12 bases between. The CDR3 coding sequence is TGTGCCAGCAGCCCGGGGCTCAGCACTGAAGCTTTCTTT. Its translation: CASSPGLSTEAFF.

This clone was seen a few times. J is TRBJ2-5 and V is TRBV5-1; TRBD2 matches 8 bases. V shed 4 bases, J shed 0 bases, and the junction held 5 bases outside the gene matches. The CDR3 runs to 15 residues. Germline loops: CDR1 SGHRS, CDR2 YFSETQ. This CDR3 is CASSERGLDQETQYF. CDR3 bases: TGCGCCAGCAGCGAAAGGGGACTAGACCAAGAGACCCAGTACTTC. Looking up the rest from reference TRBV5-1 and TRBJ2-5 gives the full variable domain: KAGVTQTPRYLIKTRGQQVTLSCSPISGHRSVSWYQQTPGQGLQFLFEYFSETQRNKGNFPGRFSGRQFSNSRSEMNVSTLELGDSALYLCASSERGLDQETQYFGPGTRLLVL.

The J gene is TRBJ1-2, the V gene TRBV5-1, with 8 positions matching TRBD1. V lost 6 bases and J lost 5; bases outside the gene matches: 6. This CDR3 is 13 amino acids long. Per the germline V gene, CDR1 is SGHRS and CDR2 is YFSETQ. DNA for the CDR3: TGCGCCAGCACCGACAGGGGAGAATATGGCTACACCTTC. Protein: CASTDRGEYGYTF.

In DNA form, the CDR3 reads TGTGCCAGCAGCTCCCGACTAGCGGGGCCCTATTACAATGAGCAGTTCTTC. This encodes CASSSRLAGPYYNEQFF. The chain uses TRBV13 and TRBJ2-1, with 11 bases that match TRBD2. Unmatched junction bases numbered 9, after V lost 4 bases and J lost 4 bases. The CDR3 loop spans 17 amino acids. Germline-derived CDR1 and CDR2 are PRHDT and FYEKMQ (reference sequence).

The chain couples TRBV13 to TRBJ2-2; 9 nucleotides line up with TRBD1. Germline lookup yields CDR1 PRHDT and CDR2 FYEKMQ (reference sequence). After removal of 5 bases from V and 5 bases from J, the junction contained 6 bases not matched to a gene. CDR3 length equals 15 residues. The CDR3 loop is CASSKGTGRTGELFF. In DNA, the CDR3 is TGTGCCAGCAGCAAGGGGACAGGGAGGACCGGGGAGCTGTTTTTT.